This T cell receptor (beta chain) was identified in a study of cytomegalovirus exposure and HLA in healthy donors. Looking at the study overall: Among about 179 million T cells, an earlier analysis found around 100 million unique TCR beta sequences.

With 60 Vbeta and 13 Jbeta primers, the PCR was carried out. Using immunoSEQ multiplex PCR, the repertoire was profiled, and TCRdb retains in-frame clones only, with some absent. The sample shows over 150,000 clones, over 75% of them seen only once. About this clone: Its specificity is not known.

Findings of the study overall: The authors later found HLA-associated TCR beta chains more clonally expanded than equally common others. Prior analysis indicated that the majority of TCR beta V segments exhibited productivity approximately 90% or approximately 30% of the time. CMV antigen specificity was confirmed in vitro for a few CMV-associated chains.

Sequencing was performed on PBMCs. This receptor was identified in a man aged 40-49 years in good health and CMV-seronegative.

In DNA form, the CDR3 reads TGCAGCGTTTCTAGAGCTTCTAGCACAGATACGCAGTATTTT. Residues: CSVSRASSTDTQYF. This chain joins TRBV29-1 and TRBJ2-3; no firm D call. Trimming pared 5 bases from V and 0 bases from J, leaving 12 bases between. This CDR3 spans 14 amino acids. Germline lookup yields CDR1 SQVTM and CDR2 ANQGSEA.